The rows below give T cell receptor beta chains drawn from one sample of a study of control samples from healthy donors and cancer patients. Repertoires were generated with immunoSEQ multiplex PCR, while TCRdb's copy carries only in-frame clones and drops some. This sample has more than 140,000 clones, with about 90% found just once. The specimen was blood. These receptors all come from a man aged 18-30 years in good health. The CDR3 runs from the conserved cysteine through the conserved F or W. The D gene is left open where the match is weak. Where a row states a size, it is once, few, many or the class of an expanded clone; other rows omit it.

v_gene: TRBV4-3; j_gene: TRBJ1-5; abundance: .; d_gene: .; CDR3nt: TGCGCCAGCAGCCAAGATCGCCAGGGTAATCAGCCCCAGCATTTT; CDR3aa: CASSQDRQGNQPQHF
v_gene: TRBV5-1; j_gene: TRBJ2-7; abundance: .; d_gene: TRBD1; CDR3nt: TGCGCCAGCAGCCCTTCGGGACAGTCCTACGAGCAGTACTTC; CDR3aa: CASSPSGQSYEQYF
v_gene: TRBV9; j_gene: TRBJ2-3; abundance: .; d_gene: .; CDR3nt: TGTGCCAGCAGCGCCGTGACGGGGAAAGCTAGCACAGATACGCAGTATTTT; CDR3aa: CASSAVTGKASTDTQYF
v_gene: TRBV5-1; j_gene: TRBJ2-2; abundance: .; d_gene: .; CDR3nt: TGCGCCAGCAGCCTGGGGACAACCACTTCGAACACCGGGGAGCTGTTTTTT; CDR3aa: CASSLGTTTSNTGELFF
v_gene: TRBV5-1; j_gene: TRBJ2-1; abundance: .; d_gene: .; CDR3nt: TGCGCCAGCAGCTTGACAGGTTTCACCTCCTACAATGAGCAGTTCTTC; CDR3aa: CASSLTGFTSYNEQFF
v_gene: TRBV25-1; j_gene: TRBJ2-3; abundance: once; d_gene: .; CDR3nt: TGTGCCAGCAGTGATAGTGGTGGTACGCAGTATTTT; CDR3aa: CASSDSGGTQYF
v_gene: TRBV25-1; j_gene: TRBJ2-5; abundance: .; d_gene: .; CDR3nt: TGTGCCAGCAGTGAATTTGGGGGGGAGACCCAGTACTTC; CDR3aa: CASSEFGGETQYF
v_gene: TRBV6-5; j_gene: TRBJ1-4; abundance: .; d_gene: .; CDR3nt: TGTGCCAGCAGTTCAACGGGAGCAACTAATGAAAAACTGTTTTTT; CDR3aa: CASSSTGATNEKLFF
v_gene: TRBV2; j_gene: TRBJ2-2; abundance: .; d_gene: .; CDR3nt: TGTGCCAGCAGACGGGACTTGACCGGGGAGCTGTTTTTT; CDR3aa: CASRRDLTGELFF
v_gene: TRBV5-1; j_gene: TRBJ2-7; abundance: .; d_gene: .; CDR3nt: TGCGCCAGCAGCTTGGCTGGACAGTACGACGCGCAGTACTTC; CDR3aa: CASSLAGQYDAQYF
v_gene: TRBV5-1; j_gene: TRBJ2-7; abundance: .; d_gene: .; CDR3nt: TGCGCCAGCAGCTTGGAGAGGCAGGTTCTCTCCTACGAGCAGTACTTC; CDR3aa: CASSLERQVLSYEQYF
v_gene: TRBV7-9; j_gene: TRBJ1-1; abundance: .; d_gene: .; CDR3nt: TGTGCCAGCAGCTTAGGGGCTCAGCCCAGGTTGACTGAAGCTTTCTTT; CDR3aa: CASSLGAQPRLTEAFF
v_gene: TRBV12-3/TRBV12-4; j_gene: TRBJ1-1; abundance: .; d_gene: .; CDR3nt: TGTGCCAGCAGTTCCTACGGGAACACTGAAGCTTTCTTT; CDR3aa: CASSSYGNTEAFF
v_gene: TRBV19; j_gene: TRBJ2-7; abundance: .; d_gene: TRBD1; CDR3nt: TGTGCCAGCTCAACGGGGACAGGGCGATACGAGCAGTACTTC; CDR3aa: CASSTGTGRYEQYF
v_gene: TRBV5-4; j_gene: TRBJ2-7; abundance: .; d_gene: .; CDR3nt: TGTGCCAGCAGCCGAACAGGCTTTAGCTCCTACGAGCAGTACTTC; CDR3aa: CASSRTGFSSYEQYF
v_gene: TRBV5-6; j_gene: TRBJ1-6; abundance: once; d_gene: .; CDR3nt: TGTGCCAGCTGGTACGGCATTTACTCGGATTCACCCCTCCACTTT; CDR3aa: CASWYGIYSDSPLHF
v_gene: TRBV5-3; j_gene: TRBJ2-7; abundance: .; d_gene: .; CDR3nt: TGTGCCAGAAGCTCCCGAAGGAGCTCCTACGAGCAGTACTTC; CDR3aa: CARSSRRSSYEQYF
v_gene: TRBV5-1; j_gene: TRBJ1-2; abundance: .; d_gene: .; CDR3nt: TGCGCCAGCAGGGACACCGGCGGCTACACCTTC; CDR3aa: CASRDTGGYTF
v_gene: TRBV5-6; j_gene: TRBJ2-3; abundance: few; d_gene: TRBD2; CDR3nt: TGTGCCAGCAGCCCGCGGGAGGGGTCGCCGGCAGATACGCAGTATTTT; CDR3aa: CASSPREGSPADTQYF
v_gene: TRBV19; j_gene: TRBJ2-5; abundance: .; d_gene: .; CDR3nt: TGTGCCAGTTCGCAGGTCCAGGGGCAGACCCAGTACTTC; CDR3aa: CASSQVQGQTQYF
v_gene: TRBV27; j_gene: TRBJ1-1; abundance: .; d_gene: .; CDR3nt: TGTGCCAGCAGTTGGGACGGCTTGAACACTGAAGCTTTCTTT; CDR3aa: CASSWDGLNTEAFF
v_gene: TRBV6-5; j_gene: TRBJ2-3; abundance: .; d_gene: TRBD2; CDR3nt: TGTGCCAGCAGGAGACTAGCGGGGAGCACAGATACGCAGTATTTT; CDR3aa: CASRRLAGSTDTQYF
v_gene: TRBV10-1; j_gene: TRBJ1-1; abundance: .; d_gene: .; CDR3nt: TGCGCCAGCAGTGAGTCCAGCGGACGGCCTAACTTT; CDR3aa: CASSESSGRPNF
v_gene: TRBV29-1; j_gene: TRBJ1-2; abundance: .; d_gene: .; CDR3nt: TGCAGCGTTGGGACACACAACTATGGCTACACCTTC; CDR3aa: CSVGTHNYGYTF
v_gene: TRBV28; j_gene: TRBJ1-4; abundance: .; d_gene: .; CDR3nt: TGTGCCAGCAGCCCGAGTTTTCGGGGAAAACTGTTTTTT; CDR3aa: CASSPSFRGKLFF
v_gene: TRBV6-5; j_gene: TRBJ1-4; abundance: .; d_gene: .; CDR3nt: TGTGCCAGCAGTTACAGGGATGGAGAAAAACTGTTTTTT; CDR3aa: CASSYRDGEKLFF
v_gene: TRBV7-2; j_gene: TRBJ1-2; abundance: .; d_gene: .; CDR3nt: TGTGCCAGCAGCTTAGGGGACCGTGCTAACTATGGCTACACCTTC; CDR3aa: CASSLGDRANYGYTF
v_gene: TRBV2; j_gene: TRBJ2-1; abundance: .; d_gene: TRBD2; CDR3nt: TGTGCCAGCAGCCCCACTGGGCTAGCGGGGCATGAGCAGTTCTTC; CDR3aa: CASSPTGLAGHEQFF
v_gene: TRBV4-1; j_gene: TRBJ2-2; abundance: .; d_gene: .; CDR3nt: TGCGCCAGCAGCCAAATGGTTGAGGGGACCGGGGAGCTGTTTTTT; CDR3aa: CASSQMVEGTGELFF
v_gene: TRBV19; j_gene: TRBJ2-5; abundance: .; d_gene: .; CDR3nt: TGTGCCAGTAGTATCTCGGCCGGGTCGGAGGAGACCCAGTACTTC; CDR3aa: CASSISAGSEETQYF
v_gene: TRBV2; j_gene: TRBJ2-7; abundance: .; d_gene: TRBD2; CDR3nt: TGTGCCAGCAAAAGGGATAGCGGGAGCGAGCAGTACTTC; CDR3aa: CASKRDSGSEQYF
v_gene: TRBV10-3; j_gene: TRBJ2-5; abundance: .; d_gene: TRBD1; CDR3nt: TGTGCCATCAGTGAGAGGGGACTGCGGACAGGGCAAGAGACCCAGTACTTC; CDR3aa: CAISERGLRTGQETQYF
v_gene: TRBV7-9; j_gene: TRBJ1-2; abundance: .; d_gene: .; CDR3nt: TGTGCCAGCCTACCGGGCGGGAGGAGCTATGGCTACACCTTC; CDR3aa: CASLPGGRSYGYTF
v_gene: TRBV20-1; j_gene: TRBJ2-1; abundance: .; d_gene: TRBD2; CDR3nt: TGCAGTGCCAGGGAGGGAAATGAGCAGTTCTTC; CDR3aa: CSAREGNEQFF
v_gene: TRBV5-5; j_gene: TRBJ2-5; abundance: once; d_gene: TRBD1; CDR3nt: TGTGCCAGCAGCTTGAGGCAGGGGGCTGAGACCCAGTACTTC; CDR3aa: CASSLRQGAETQYF
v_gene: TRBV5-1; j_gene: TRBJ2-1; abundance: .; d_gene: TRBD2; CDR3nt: TGCGCCAGCAGCTTGAACAGCGGGGCTCATGAGCAGTTCTTC; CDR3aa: CASSLNSGAHEQFF
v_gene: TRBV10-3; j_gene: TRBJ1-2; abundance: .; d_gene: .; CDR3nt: TGTGCCACCACGACTACACAAAAGTATGGCTACACCTTC; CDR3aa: CATTTTQKYGYTF
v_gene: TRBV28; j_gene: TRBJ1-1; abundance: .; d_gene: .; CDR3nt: TGTGCCAGCAGTGACGACAGGCCCCGCGGGCGCGAAGCTTTCTTT; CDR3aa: CASSDDRPRGREAFF
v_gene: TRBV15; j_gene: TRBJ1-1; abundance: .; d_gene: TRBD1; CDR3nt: TGTGCCACCAGCAGACTAGAGACAGGGTCCAAAGCTTTCTTT; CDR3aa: CATSRLETGSKAFF
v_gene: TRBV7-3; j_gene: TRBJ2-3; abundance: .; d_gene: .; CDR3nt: TGTGCCAGCAGCTTAACCGGGGATACGCAGTATTTT; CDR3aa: CASSLTGDTQYF
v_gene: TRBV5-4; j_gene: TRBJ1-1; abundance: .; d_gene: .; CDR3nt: TGTGCCAGCAGCTTTGGGAACAGAGACACTGAAGCTTTCTTT; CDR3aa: CASSFGNRDTEAFF
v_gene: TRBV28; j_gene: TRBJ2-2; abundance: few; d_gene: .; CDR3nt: TGTGCCAGCAGGTCCGGACTTAACACCGGGGAGCTGTTTTTT; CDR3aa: CASRSGLNTGELFF
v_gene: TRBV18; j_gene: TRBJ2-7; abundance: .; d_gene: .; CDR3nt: TGTGCCAGCTCACCACCCGATCCTCCGCTGTACTTC; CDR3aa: CASSPPDPPLYF
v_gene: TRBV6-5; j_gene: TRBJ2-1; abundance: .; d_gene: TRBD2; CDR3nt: TGTGCCAGCAGCCTACTAGCGGGGGGGCCGAATGAGCAGTTCTTC; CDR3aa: CASSLLAGGPNEQFF
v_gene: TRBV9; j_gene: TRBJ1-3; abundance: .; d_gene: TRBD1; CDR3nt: TGTGCCAGCAGCCCCCTAGAGGGACAGGGGGGAAACACCATATATTTT; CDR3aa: CASSPLEGQGGNTIYF